The 30 T cell receptor beta chains given below trace back to one sample, sequenced in a study of shared clonotypes between healthy human individuals. Produced via immunoSEQ multiplex PCR; TCRdb's table is partial and in-frame only. The sample includes about 1.1 million clones, approximately 80% of them seen just once. Sequencing used memory CD4+ T cells from PBMCs. Subset of the sample: CD45RA-negative fraction. All receptors come from a man younger than 30 in good health. Some clones in this sample may be carry-over from other donors' samples.

The V call is TRBV5-4, the J call TRBJ2-7, with 7 bases lining up with TRBD2. The germline V gene encodes CDR1 SGHNT and CDR2 YYREEE (reference sequence). The CDR3 has 14 amino acids. V was pared by 3 bases and J by 7 bases, with 10 bases of the junction left unmatched. The CDR3 here is CASSSAGEAGEQYF. In nucleotides, the CDR3 is TGTGCCAGCAGCTCTGCGGGAGAGGCTGGGGAGCAGTACTTC.

The chain has TRBV9 and TRBJ1-2; D gene uncertain. From germline, CDR1 is SGDLS and CDR2 YYNGEE. The CDR3 sequence is 17 residues long. Trimming pared 4 bases from V and 8 bases from J, leaving 27 bases between. The CDR3 spells CASSISGSAGTAYGYTF. The CDR3 DNA is TGTGCCAGCAGCATTAGTGGGTCGGCAGGAACGGCCTACGGCTACACCTTC.

With regard to this clone: A much larger clone is a single base away; this may be a read error. The chain is built from TRBV29-1 and TRBJ1-4; no firm D call. CDR1 is SQVTM and CDR2 is ANQGSEA in the germline V gene. CDR3 length: 11 amino acids. CDR3 sequence reads: CGGATNEKLFF. CDR3 coding DNA: TGCGGCGGCGCAACTAATGAAAAACTGTTTTTT.

The CDR3 sequence: CASSYVRGGQPQHF. The CDR3 region has the DNA TGTGCCAGCAGTTACGTCAGGGGTGGTCAGCCCCAGCATTTT. This sequence joins TRBV7-2 and TRBJ1-5; maybe TRBD1 (6 bases). The CDR3 runs 14 residues. The germline V and J ends were trimmed by 6 bases and 6 bases, with 15 bases remaining between them. CDR1 is SGHTA and CDR2 is FQGNSA in the germline V gene.

This rearrangement joins TRBV27 to TRBJ2-3; D remains ambiguous. The length of the CDR3 is 12 residues. Germline V CDR1 and CDR2: MNHEY, SMNVEV (reference sequence). V shed 7 bases and J shed 4 bases, with 9 bases lying between them. Written as DNA, the CDR3 is TGTGCCAGCAACGACCTGGCAGATACGCAGTATTTT. Protein sequence: CASNDLADTQYF.

This rearrangement joins TRBV4-3 to TRBJ2-5; D is perhaps TRBD1 (5 bases). The V end was cut by 4 bases, the J end by 0 bases, with 9 bases between. CDR3 length: 14 amino acids. The germline gives CDR1 LGHNA, CDR2 YSLEER. The CDR3 DNA reads as TGCGCCAGCAGCCTGCGACAGAACCAAGAGACCCAGTACTTC. Its translation is CASSLRQNQETQYF.

DNA for the CDR3: TGTGCCACCAGCAGAGTTGCGGCCGGGGAGCTGTTTTTT. Translated: CATSRVAAGELFF. V is TRBV15 and J is TRBJ2-2; unclear D gene. The V end lost 1 base, the J end lost 6 bases, and 6 bases lay between the germline ends. Germline lookup yields CDR1 LNHNV and CDR2 YYDKDF (reference sequence). The CDR3 is 13 residues long.

About this clone: The same CDR3 also results from other DNA sequences found in this sample. The chain recombines TRBV5-4 with TRBJ1-2, with a tentative D call TRBD1 (6 bases). V was pared by 0 bases and J by 4 bases, with 10 bases between. The CDR3 runs 14 residues. CDR1 is SGHNT and CDR2 is YYREEE in the germline V gene (reference sequence). The CDR3 region is CASSLEGGGYGYTF. CDR3 nucleotides: TGTGCCAGCAGCTTGGAGGGGGGGGGCTATGGCTACACCTTC.

This chain links TRBV6-6 with TRBJ1-5, with a possible D match to TRBD1 (6 bases). The CDR3 is 15 residues long. Per germline, CDR1 MNHNY and CDR2 SVGAGI (reference sequence). The germline V and J ends were trimmed by 6 bases and 3 bases, with 15 bases remaining between them. CDR3 coding DNA: TGTGCCAGCAGCACCGCTCAGGGGAACAATCAGCCCCAGCATTTT. This encodes CASSTAQGNNQPQHF.

The rearrangement uses TRBV20-1 and TRBJ2-5; the D is unclear. From germline, CDR1 is DFQATT and CDR2 SNEGSKA (reference sequence). CDR3 length equals 11 residues. Trimming shortened V by 6 bases and J by 5 bases, and 10 bases separated the two germline ends. The CDR3 loop reads CSAILRETQYF. Written as DNA, the CDR3 is TGCAGTGCGATTTTACGGGAGACCCAGTACTTC.

This chain joins TRBV2 and TRBJ1-1; TRBD1 agrees at 7 bases. Germline trimming cut 7 bases from V and 1 base from J; bases unmatched to any gene: 6. There are 14 residues in the CDR3. CDR1 and CDR2 (germline): SNHLY, FYNNEI. The CDR3 sequence: CASTGTDQNTEAFF. In DNA form, the CDR3 reads TGTGCCAGCACAGGGACAGATCAGAACACTGAAGCTTTCTTT.

The chain joins TRBV11-2 to TRBJ1-5, with D possibly TRBD1 on 5 matching bases. Germline CDR1 SGHAT, CDR2 FQNNGV. The CDR3 consists of 14 residues. V dropped 4 bases and J dropped 3 bases, with 10 bases sitting between them. CDR3 sequence reads: CASSYGHVNQPQHF. The CDR3 DNA is TGTGCCAGCAGCTACGGACACGTCAATCAGCCCCAGCATTTT. The entire variable domain, with the rest obtained from reference TRBV11-2 and TRBJ1-5, is as follows: EAGVAQSPRYKIIEKRQSVAFWCNPISGHATLYWYQQILGQGPKLLIQFQNNGVVDDSQLPKDRFSAERLKGVDSTLKIQPAKLEDSAVYLCASSYGHVNQPQHFGDGTRLSIL.

This chain uses TRBV7-9 with TRBJ2-5; 7 nucleotides line up with TRBD2. The CDR3 loop spans 13 amino acids. The germline gives CDR1 SEHNR, CDR2 FQNEAQ (reference sequence). V lost 11 bases and J lost 4; bases outside the gene matches: 10. The chain's CDR3 is CAGGRAGRETQYF. DNA for the CDR3: TGTGCCGGGGGGAGGGCCGGCCGAGAGACCCAGTACTTC. The full variable domain, rest sourced from reference TRBV7-9 and TRBJ2-5, is DTGVSQNPRHKITKRGQNVTFRCDPISEHNRLYWYRQTLGQGPEFLTYFQNEAQLEKSRLLSDRFSAERPKGSFSTLEIQRTEQGDSAMYLCAGGRAGRETQYFGPGTRLLVL.

The V and J genes are TRBV13 and TRBJ2-3; the D gene is possibly TRBD2 (5 bases). The ends were cut back, 6 bases at V and 2 bases at J, with 15 bases in the middle. Germline V gives CDR1 PRHDT, CDR2 FYEKMQ (reference sequence). The CDR3 length is 15 residues. CDR3 amino acids: CASSVRGWATDTQYF. In DNA, the CDR3 is TGTGCCAGCAGTGTCCGGGGTTGGGCCACAGATACGCAGTATTTT.

The chain recombines TRBV27 with TRBJ1-2, with 12 bases identical to TRBD1. This CDR3 region has 15 residues. The V and J ends lost 6 bases and 4 bases, in that order; junction bases with no gene match: 6. Germline-derived CDR1 and CDR2 are MNHEY and SMNVEV (reference sequence). For the CDR3, the DNA is TGTGCCAGCAGGCGGGGACAGGGGGCTGCCTATGGCTACACCTTC. Translated: CASRRGQGAAYGYTF.

This clone has just a few counts. J is TRBJ2-7 and V is TRBV5-1, with TRBD1 matching over 8 bases. Germline CDR1 reads SGHRS; CDR2 reads YFSETQ. The CDR3 covers 15 residues. V shed 4 bases and J 3 bases; nucleotides not matched to a gene: 9. The CDR3 DNA follows: TGCGCCAGCAGCCCTGATACAGGGGGGAGCTACGAGCAGTACTTC. This codes for CASSPDTGGSYEQYF. Using reference TRBV5-1 and TRBJ2-7 for the parts outside the CDR3, the full variable domain is KAGVTQTPRYLIKTRGQQVTLSCSPISGHRSVSWYQQTPGQGLQFLFEYFSETQRNKGNFPGRFSGRQFSNSRSEMNVSTLELGDSALYLCASSPDTGGSYEQYFGPGTRLTVT.

J is TRBJ2-3 and V is TRBV9; D may be TRBD1 or TRBD2 (5 bases each). The CDR3 totals 14 residues. Germline CDR1 is SGDLS and CDR2 is YYNGEE. V lost 3 bases and J lost 7, with 15 bases in between. The chain's CDR3 is CASSDRTVQNTQYF. The CDR3, as DNA: TGTGCCAGCAGCGACAGGACTGTTCAGAATACGCAGTATTTT.

The V gene is TRBV29-1, the J gene TRBJ2-7, with 11 nucleotides matching TRBD1. CDR1 and CDR2 (germline): SQVTM, ANQGSEA. The CDR3 contains 13 residues. V lost 6 bases and J lost 3; bases outside the gene matches: 4. This chain's CDR3 is CSVRTGGFYEQYF. The CDR3 bases are TGCAGCGTGAGGACAGGGGGCTTCTACGAGCAGTACTTC.

This clone was detected a few times. V gene TRBV28 combines with J gene TRBJ2-1; TRBD1 matches at 7 bases. V dropped 6 bases and J dropped 2; count of bases not matched to a gene: 4. The CDR3 sequence is 14 residues long. Germline CDR1 and CDR2: MDHEN and SYDVKM. The DNA for the CDR3 is TGTGCCAGCAGGGACAGGTTCCCCTACAATGAGCAGTTCTTC. Residues: CASRDRFPYNEQFF.

V and J are TRBV6-4 and TRBJ1-5; no clear D. Trimming pared 9 bases from V and 2 bases from J, leaving 8 bases between. This CDR3 contains 12 residues. Germline V CDR1 and CDR2: MRHNA, SNTAGT. CDR3 amino acids: CASRSGNQPQHF. CDR3 DNA sequence: TGTGCCAGTAGGAGCGGCAATCAGCCCCAGCATTTT.

The chain recombines TRBV7-2 with TRBJ2-2, with D perhaps TRBD1 (5 bases). The CDR3 has 17 amino acids. The V gene lost 3 bases and the J gene lost 0 bases, with 14 bases spanning the gap. Germline CDR1 SGHTA, CDR2 FQGNSA. CDR3 coding DNA: TGTGCCAGCAGCTTCCGAAGGGGCGGAACGAACACCGGGGAGCTGTTTTTT. It is translated as CASSFRRGGTNTGELFF.

The chain combines TRBV28 with TRBJ1-1, with a possible D match to TRBD1 (5 bases). CDR3 length: 14 amino acids. Germline V gene sequence: CDR1 MDHEN, CDR2 SYDVKM. Trimming removed 4 bases from V and 5 bases from J, with 14 bases in between. CDR3 in DNA: TGTGCCAGCAGTTACCTACTGGGGGAGACTGAAGCTTTCTTT. Protein product: CASSYLLGETEAFF.

V is TRBV28 and J is TRBJ2-7, with D maybe TRBD2 (5 bases). The V end lost 6 bases, the J end lost 3 bases, and 15 bases lay between the germline ends. The germline V gene encodes CDR1 MDHEN and CDR2 SYDVKM. This CDR3 is built from 14 residues. The CDR3 is CASRVSGPSYEQYF. In DNA form, the CDR3 reads TGTGCCAGCAGAGTAAGCGGTCCTAGCTACGAGCAGTACTTC. Combining the CDR3 with reference TRBV28 and TRBJ2-7 gives the whole variable domain DVKVTQSSRYLVKRTGEKVFLECVQDMDHENMFWYRQDPGLGLRLIYFSYDVKMKEKGDIPEGYSVSREKKERFSLILESASTNQTSMYLCASRVSGPSYEQYFGPGTRLTVT.

CDR3 sequence reads: CSASADRTQYF. CDR3 DNA sequence: TGCAGTGCTAGCGCGGATCGTACGCAGTATTTT. This sequence joins TRBV20-1 and TRBJ2-3; D remains unclear. Germline values: CDR1 DFQATT, CDR2 SNEGSKA (reference sequence). V was clipped by 3 bases and J by 8 bases, with 9 bases between them. The CDR3 is 11 amino acids.

This clone appeared a few times. V usage is TRBV6-1 and J usage is TRBJ2-3, with 12 bases aligning to TRBD1. CDR1 MNHNS and CDR2 SASEGT come from the germline V gene. The CDR3 runs 15 residues. With V trimmed by 6 bases and J by 4 bases, 5 bases remained unmatched. CDR3: CASRGTGGRADTQYF. The CDR3 coding sequence is TGTGCCAGCAGGGGGACAGGGGGCAGGGCAGATACGCAGTATTTT.

The chain couples TRBV18 to TRBJ2-1, with 7 bases fitting TRBD2. Unmatched junction bases numbered 6, after V lost 3 bases and J lost 1 base. The CDR3 is 16 residues long. Germline V gives CDR1 KGHSH, CDR2 LQKENI. Here the CDR3 DNA reads TGTGCCAGCTCACCGTACGCGGGAGTGTCCTACAATGAGCAGTTCTTC. Its translation: CASSPYAGVSYNEQFF.

This sequence joins TRBV30 and TRBJ2-5, with TRBD1 identical over 8 bases. Trimming cost V 3 bases and J 3 bases; bases outside gene matches: 3. The germline V gene has CDR1 GTSNPN and CDR2 SVGIG (reference sequence). The CDR3 runs 13 residues. Here the CDR3 DNA reads TGTGCCTGGAGGGGACAGGCAAAAGAGACCCAGTACTTC. Translated: CAWRGQAKETQYF.

Many counts were recorded for this clone. This chain connects TRBV10-3 to TRBJ2-2; 14 nucleotides align to TRBD2. The CDR3 contains 18 residues. CDR1 is ENHRY and CDR2 is SYGVKD in the germline V gene. Trimming cost V 1 base and J 5 bases; bases outside gene matches: 6. The CDR3 DNA sequence: TGTGCCATCAGTGAGTTAAAGAGGACTAGCGGGAGGACCGGGGAGCTGTTTTTT. Translated, it gives CAISELKRTSGRTGELFF.

J is TRBJ1-2 and V is TRBV29-1, with 10 bases that match TRBD1. Germline V lookup: CDR1 SQVTM, CDR2 ANQGSEA. V gave up 4 bases and J gave up 2 bases; unmatched junction bases: 7. This CDR3 has 15 residues. The CDR3 DNA reads TGCAGCGTTGGCGGGGGGGACAGGGGCAACTATGGCTACACCTTC. This encodes CSVGGGDRGNYGYTF.

CDR3 DNA sequence: TGTGCCAGCAGCATCGGGGCAGCAACCTACGCTTTCTTT. Amino acids: CASSIGAATYAFF. The chain combines TRBV7-9 with TRBJ1-1; possible D gene TRBD1, 5 bases. Germline V gives CDR1 SEHNR, CDR2 FQNEAQ (reference sequence). This CDR3 is 13 amino acids long. Trimming took 5 bases from V and 11 from J, leaving 18 bases between them.